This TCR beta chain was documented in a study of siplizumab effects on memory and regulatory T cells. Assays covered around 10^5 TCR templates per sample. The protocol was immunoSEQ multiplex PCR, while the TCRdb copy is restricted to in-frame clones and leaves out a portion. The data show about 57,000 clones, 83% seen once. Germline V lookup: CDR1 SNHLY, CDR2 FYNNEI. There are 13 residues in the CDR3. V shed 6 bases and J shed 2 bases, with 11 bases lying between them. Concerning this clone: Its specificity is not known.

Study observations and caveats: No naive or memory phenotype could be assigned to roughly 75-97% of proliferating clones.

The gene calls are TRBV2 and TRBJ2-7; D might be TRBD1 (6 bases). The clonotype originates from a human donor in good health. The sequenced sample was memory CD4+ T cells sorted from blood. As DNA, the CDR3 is TGTGCCAGCAGAGGACAGCGGACCTACGAGCAGTACTTC. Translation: CASRGQRTYEQYF.